The rows below give T cell receptor beta chains drawn from one sample of a study of lymphopenia after photon versus proton radiotherapy. TCRdb keeps only in-frame clones here, not all; method: immunoSEQ multiplex PCR. The table records about 42,000 clones, around 86% of them present only once. The specimen comprised peripheral blood, sampled from a patient treated with proton-based radiotherapy. The origin of the receptors is a woman between 70 and 85 years old with pancreatic cancer. Both conserved end residues are part of each CDR3. The D gene is left open where the match is weak. Clone size appears in some rows only: once, few, many, or a class for an expanded clone.

D: TRBD2
J: TRBJ2-7
V: TRBV11-2
length: 15
size: .
DNA: TGTGCCAGCAGGGGGACTAGCGGGGATTCCTACGAGCAGTACTTC
CDR3: CASRGTSGDSYEQYF

D: .
J: TRBJ2-7
V: TRBV12-5
length: 13
size: .
DNA: TGTGCTAGTGGTTCCTCCGACAGGAACGAGCAGTACTTC
CDR3: CASGSSDRNEQYF

D: .
J: TRBJ1-1
V: TRBV2
length: 13
size: few
DNA: TGTGCCAGCCGTGTCGGGATGAACACTGAAGCTTTCTTT
CDR3: CASRVGMNTEAFF

D: TRBD1
J: TRBJ1-2
V: TRBV18
length: 13
size: .
DNA: TGTGCCAGCTCACCAGAACAGGGGAAAGGCTACACCTTC
CDR3: CASSPEQGKGYTF

D: .
J: TRBJ1-4
V: TRBV14
length: 14
size: .
DNA: TGTGCCAGCAGCCGGGGAACGTTTAATGAAAAACTGTTTTTT
CDR3: CASSRGTFNEKLFF

D: TRBD2
J: TRBJ2-1
V: TRBV4-1
length: 16
size: .
DNA: TGCGCCAGCAGCCAGGATAGCGGGAGAGGAATCGATGAGCAGTTCTTC
CDR3: CASSQDSGRGIDEQFF

D: TRBD2
J: TRBJ2-1
V: TRBV2
length: 15
size: .
DNA: TGTGCCAGCACCCTTAGCGGGAGGACCTACAATGAGCAGTTCTTC
CDR3: CASTLSGRTYNEQFF

D: TRBD1
J: TRBJ1-1
V: TRBV9
length: 13
size: .
DNA: TGTGCCAGCAGCGCCTGGGACAGAGGGGAAGCTTTCTTT
CDR3: CASSAWDRGEAFF

D: .
J: TRBJ2-1
V: TRBV12-2
length: 15
size: .
DNA: TGTGCAAGTCGCTTACTAGGACTACCTCTTCAGGAGCAGTTCTTC
CDR3: CASRLLGLPLQEQFF

D: .
J: TRBJ1-5
V: TRBV11-3
length: 14
size: .
DNA: TGTGCCAGCAGCTTGGAGGGTAGCAATCAGCCCCAGCATTTT
CDR3: CASSLEGSNQPQHF

D: .
J: TRBJ1-2
V: TRBV7-2
length: 17
size: .
DNA: TGTGCCAGCAGCTCCCGGGACACCCCGGGGTCCGGGGCTGGCTACACCTTC
CDR3: CASSSRDTPGSGAGYTF

D: .
J: TRBJ2-6
V: TRBV7-5
length: 20
size: .
DNA: TGTGCCAGAAGCTTATACGTCACAGGGCGATTAGGCTCTGGGGCCAACGTCCTGACTTTC
CDR3: CARSLYVTGRLGSGANVLTF

D: .
J: TRBJ1-1
V: TRBV5-1
length: 14
size: .
DNA: TGCGCCAGCAGCTTAAATCAGTTGAACACTGAAGCTTTCTTT
CDR3: CASSLNQLNTEAFF

D: TRBD2
J: TRBJ2-1
V: TRBV28
length: 17
size: .
DNA: TGTGCCAGCAGCTCCGTCGGTAGCGGGAGCGCAAAGAATGAGCAGTTCTTC
CDR3: CASSSVGSGSAKNEQFF

D: TRBD1
J: TRBJ1-6
V: TRBV7-9
length: 16
size: .
DNA: TGTGCCAGCAGTCCAGGACAGGGGGCTAATAATTCACCCCTCCACTTT
CDR3: CASSPGQGANNSPLHF

D: .
J: TRBJ2-5
V: TRBV28
length: 12
size: .
DNA: TGTGCCAGCAGGGGGCCGTGGGAGACCCAGTACTTC
CDR3: CASRGPWETQYF

D: .
J: TRBJ2-1
V: TRBV7-2
length: 13
size: few
DNA: TGTGCCAGCAGCTTAGCCGGGTCGCATGAGCAGTTCTTC
CDR3: CASSLAGSHEQFF

D: .
J: TRBJ1-1
V: TRBV10-2
length: 16
size: once
DNA: TGCGCCAGCAGTGAGTGGCAGGGAATGGGAAACACTGAAGCTTTCTTT
CDR3: CASSEWQGMGNTEAFF

D: .
J: TRBJ1-1
V: TRBV5-6
length: 14
size: .
DNA: TGTGCCAGCAGCGCACCATTCGGAACGCCTGAAGCTTTCTTT
CDR3: CASSAPFGTPEAFF

D: TRBD2
J: TRBJ2-7
V: TRBV29-1
length: 12
size: .
DNA: TGCAGCGTTGCTAGCGGAGCATACGAGCAGTACTTC
CDR3: CSVASGAYEQYF

D: .
J: TRBJ2-3
V: TRBV5-1
length: 16
size: once
DNA: TGCGCCAGCAGCTTGCTGGGCGGGACACGGCCGGATACGCAGTATTTT
CDR3: CASSLLGGTRPDTQYF

D: .
J: TRBJ2-7
V: TRBV11-1
length: 16
size: .
DNA: TGTGCCAGCAGCTTTACAATGACCGAACCCTTTGACGAGCAGTACTTC
CDR3: CASSFTMTEPFDEQYF

D: TRBD2
J: TRBJ2-1
V: TRBV14
length: 16
size: .
DNA: TGTGCCAGCAGCCGTCGGGGACTAGCCCAATACAATGAGCAGTTCTTC
CDR3: CASSRRGLAQYNEQFF

D: TRBD1
J: TRBJ2-7
V: TRBV30
length: 13
size: .
DNA: TGTGCCTGGGAGGACAGGGTTCGTTACGAGCAGTACTTC
CDR3: CAWEDRVRYEQYF

D: TRBD1
J: TRBJ1-3
V: TRBV27
length: 14
size: .
DNA: TGTGCCAGCAGCTCACAGGGGGCTGGAAACACCATATATTTT
CDR3: CASSSQGAGNTIYF

D: TRBD1
J: TRBJ2-5
V: TRBV28
length: 15
size: .
DNA: TGTGCCAGCAGTCCACATTCGACAGGGGAAGAGACCCAGTACTTC
CDR3: CASSPHSTGEETQYF

D: TRBD2
J: TRBJ2-1
V: TRBV11-2
length: 18
size: .
DNA: TGTGCCAGCAGCTCTTCTAGCGGGGGGATAAGCTCCTACAATGAGCAGTTCTTC
CDR3: CASSSSSGGISSYNEQFF

D: .
J: TRBJ1-5
V: TRBV7-8
length: 15
size: .
DNA: TGTGCCAGCAGCTTGGTGAGATATAGCAATCAGCCCCAGCATTTT
CDR3: CASSLVRYSNQPQHF

D: TRBD2
J: TRBJ2-7
V: TRBV28
length: 18
size: .
DNA: TGTGCCAGCGAGTCAGGGCAGGGCACCGGCGGGGGTCGCCTACCGCAGTACTTC
CDR3: CASESGQGTGGGRLPQYF

D: TRBD1
J: TRBJ2-3
V: TRBV29-1
length: 13
size: .
DNA: TGCAGCGTTGGAGGAGCGGAGCAGGGGGCGCAGTATTTT
CDR3: CSVGGAEQGAQYF

D: .
J: TRBJ2-1
V: TRBV20-1
length: 10
size: .
DNA: TGCAGTGCTAGCGATCATGAGCAGTTCTTC
CDR3: CSASDHEQFF

D: TRBD1
J: TRBJ1-5
V: TRBV5-8
length: 16
size: few
DNA: TGTGCCAGCAGTCCGACCGGGACAGCTTACAATCAGCCCCAGCATTTT
CDR3: CASSPTGTAYNQPQHF

D: .
J: TRBJ1-3
V: TRBV5-1
length: 15
size: .
DNA: TGCGCCAGCGAAACAGGGAGAGGGAACGGAAACACCATATATTTT
CDR3: CASETGRGNGNTIYF

D: .
J: TRBJ1-2
V: TRBV6-6
length: 14
size: .
DNA: TGTGCCAGCAGTCCGATCAAGGGCCAAGCGAGCTACACCTTC
CDR3: CASSPIKGQASYTF

D: .
J: TRBJ1-2
V: TRBV27
length: 12
size: .
DNA: TGTGCCAGCAGTTTACAGGGTGGTGGCTACACCTTC
CDR3: CASSLQGGGYTF

D: .
J: TRBJ2-1
V: TRBV6-5
length: 14
size: .
DNA: TGTGCCAGCAGTTACTCGACGGGCGGATATGAGCAGTTCTTC
CDR3: CASSYSTGGYEQFF

D: TRBD2
J: TRBJ2-1
V: TRBV28
length: 17
size: .
DNA: TGTGCCAGCAGTTTTACCCCCTCGGCGGGAGGGCCCAATGAGCAGTTCTTC
CDR3: CASSFTPSAGGPNEQFF

D: .
J: TRBJ1-3
V: TRBV2
length: 15
size: .
DNA: TGTGCCAGCAGTGAAGGGCAGTACTCTGGAAACACCATATATTTT
CDR3: CASSEGQYSGNTIYF

D: .
J: TRBJ1-3
V: TRBV7-2
length: 13
size: .
DNA: TGTGCCAGCAGCTTAGGGTATGGAAACACCATATATTTT
CDR3: CASSLGYGNTIYF

D: .
J: TRBJ2-1
V: TRBV27
length: 14
size: .
DNA: TGTGCCAGCAGACCCGTGGGGGGATACAATGAGCAGTTCTTC
CDR3: CASRPVGGYNEQFF

D: TRBD2
J: TRBJ2-1
V: TRBV13
length: 15
size: .
DNA: TGTGCCAGCAGCCTACGACTAGCGGGAGGTTATGAGCAGTTCTTC
CDR3: CASSLRLAGGYEQFF

D: TRBD1
J: TRBJ1-1
V: TRBV19
length: 13
size: .
DNA: TGTGCCAGTAGTCGACAGGGGGGCACTGAAGCTTTCTTT
CDR3: CASSRQGGTEAFF

D: .
J: TRBJ2-1
V: TRBV5-4
length: 15
size: .
DNA: TGTGCCAGCAGCTTGGGACAGCTATCCTACAATGAGCAGTTCTTC
CDR3: CASSLGQLSYNEQFF